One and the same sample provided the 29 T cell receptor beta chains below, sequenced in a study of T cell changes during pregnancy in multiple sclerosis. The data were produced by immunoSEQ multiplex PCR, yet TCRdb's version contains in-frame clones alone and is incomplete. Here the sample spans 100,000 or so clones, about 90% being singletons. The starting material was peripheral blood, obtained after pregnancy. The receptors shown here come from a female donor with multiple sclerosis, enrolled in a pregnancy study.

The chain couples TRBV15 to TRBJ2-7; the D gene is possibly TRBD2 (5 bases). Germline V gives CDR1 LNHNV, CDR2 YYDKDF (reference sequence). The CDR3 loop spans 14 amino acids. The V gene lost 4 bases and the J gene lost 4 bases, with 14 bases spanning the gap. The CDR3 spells CATSTEGGGYEQYF. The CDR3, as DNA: TGTGCCACCAGCACCGAGGGTGGAGGTTACGAGCAGTACTTC.

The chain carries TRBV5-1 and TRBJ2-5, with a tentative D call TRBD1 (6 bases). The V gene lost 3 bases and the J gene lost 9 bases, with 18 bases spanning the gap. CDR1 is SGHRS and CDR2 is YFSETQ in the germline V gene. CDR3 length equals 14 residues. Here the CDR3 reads CASSSQGGVMAQYF. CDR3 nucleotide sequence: TGCGCCAGCAGCTCACAGGGCGGCGTAATGGCCCAGTACTTC.

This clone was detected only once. CDR3 sequence (DNA): TGTGCCAGCACCCCTGACAGGATGGGCACCGGGGAGCTGTTTTTT. Protein: CASTPDRMGTGELFF. The J gene is TRBJ2-2, the V gene TRBV6-5; tentatively, D is TRBD1 (6 bases). V was clipped by 7 bases and J by 4 bases, with 16 bases between them. The CDR3 extends over 15 amino acids. CDR1 is MNHEY and CDR2 is SVGAGI in the germline V gene.

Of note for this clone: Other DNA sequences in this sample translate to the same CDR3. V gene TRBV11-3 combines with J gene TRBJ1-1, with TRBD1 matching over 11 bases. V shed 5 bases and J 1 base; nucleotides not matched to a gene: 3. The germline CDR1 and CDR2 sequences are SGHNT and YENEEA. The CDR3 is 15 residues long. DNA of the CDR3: TGTGCCAGCAGCCTGGGACAGGGGGAGAACACTGAAGCTTTCTTT. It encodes CASSLGQGENTEAFF.

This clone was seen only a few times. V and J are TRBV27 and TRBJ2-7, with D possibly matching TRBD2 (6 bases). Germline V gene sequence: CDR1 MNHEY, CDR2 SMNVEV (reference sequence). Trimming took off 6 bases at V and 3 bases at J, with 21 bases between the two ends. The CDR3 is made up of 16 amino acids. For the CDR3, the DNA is TGTGCCAGCAGCCAAAGGGCGCGGGGAGGTTTCTACGAGCAGTACTTC. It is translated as CASSQRARGGFYEQYF.

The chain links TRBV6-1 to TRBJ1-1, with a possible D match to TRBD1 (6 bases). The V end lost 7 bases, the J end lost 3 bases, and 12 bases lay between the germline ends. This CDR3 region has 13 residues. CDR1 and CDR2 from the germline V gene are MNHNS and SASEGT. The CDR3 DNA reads TGTGCCAGCAAGTTGGGGGCGGACACTGAAGCTTTCTTT. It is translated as CASKLGADTEAFF.

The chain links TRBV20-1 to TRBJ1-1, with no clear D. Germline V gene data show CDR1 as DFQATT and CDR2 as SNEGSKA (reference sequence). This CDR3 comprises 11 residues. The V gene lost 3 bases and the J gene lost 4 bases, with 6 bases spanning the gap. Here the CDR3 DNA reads TGCAGTGCTAGGTTTCTCACTGAAGCTTTCTTT. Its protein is CSARFLTEAFF.

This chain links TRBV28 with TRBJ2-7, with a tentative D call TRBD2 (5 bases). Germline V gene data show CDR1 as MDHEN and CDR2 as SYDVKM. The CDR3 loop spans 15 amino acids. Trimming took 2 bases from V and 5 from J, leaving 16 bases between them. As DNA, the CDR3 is TGTGCCAGCAGTTTAAGGTCCGGGAATATCAACGAGCAGTACTTC. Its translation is CASSLRSGNINEQYF.

CDR3 sequence reads: CASSQDLPLGTGGYGYTF. Written as DNA, the CDR3 is TGCGCCAGCAGCCAAGATCTACCGTTGGGGACAGGGGGCTATGGCTACACCTTC. This chain uses TRBV4-3 with TRBJ1-2, with 11 bases matching TRBD1. V lost 0 bases to trimming and J lost 4 bases; unmatched junction nucleotides: 10. The CDR3 length is 18 residues. The germline V gene encodes CDR1 LGHNA and CDR2 YSLEER.

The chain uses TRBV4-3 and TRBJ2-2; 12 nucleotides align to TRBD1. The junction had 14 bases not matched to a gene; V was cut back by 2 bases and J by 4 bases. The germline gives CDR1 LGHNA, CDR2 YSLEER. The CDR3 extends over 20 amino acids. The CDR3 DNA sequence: TGCGCCAGCAGCCAATATGAACCGGGACAGGGGGCTACCCGCACCGGGGAGCTGTTTTTT. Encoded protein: CASSQYEPGQGATRTGELFF.

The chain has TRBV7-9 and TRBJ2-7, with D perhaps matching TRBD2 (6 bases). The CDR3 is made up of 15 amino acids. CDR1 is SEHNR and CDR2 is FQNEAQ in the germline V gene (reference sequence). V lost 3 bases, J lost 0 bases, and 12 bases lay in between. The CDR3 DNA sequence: TGTGCCAGCAGCTTGGGACTTTCAAACTCCTACGAGCAGTACTTC. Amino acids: CASSLGLSNSYEQYF.

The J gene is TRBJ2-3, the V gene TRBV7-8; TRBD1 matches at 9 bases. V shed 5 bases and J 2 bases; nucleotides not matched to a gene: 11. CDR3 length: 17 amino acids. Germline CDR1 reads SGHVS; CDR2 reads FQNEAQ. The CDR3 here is CASSQSLRDRVTDTQYF. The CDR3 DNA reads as TGTGCCAGCAGCCAGTCGTTGAGGGACAGGGTCACAGATACGCAGTATTTT.

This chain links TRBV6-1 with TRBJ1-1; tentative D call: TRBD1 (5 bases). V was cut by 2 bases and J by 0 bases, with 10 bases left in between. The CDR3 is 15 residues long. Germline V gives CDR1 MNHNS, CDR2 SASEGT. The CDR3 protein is CASSESSGMNTEAFF. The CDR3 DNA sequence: TGTGCCAGCAGTGAAAGTTCAGGGATGAACACTGAAGCTTTCTTT.

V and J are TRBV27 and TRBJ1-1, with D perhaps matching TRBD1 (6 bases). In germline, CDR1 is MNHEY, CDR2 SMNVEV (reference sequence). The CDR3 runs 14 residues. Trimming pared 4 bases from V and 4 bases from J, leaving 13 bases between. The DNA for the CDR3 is TGTGCCAGCAGTTATGGACCACAGGGCACTGAAGCTTTCTTT. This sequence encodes CASSYGPQGTEAFF.

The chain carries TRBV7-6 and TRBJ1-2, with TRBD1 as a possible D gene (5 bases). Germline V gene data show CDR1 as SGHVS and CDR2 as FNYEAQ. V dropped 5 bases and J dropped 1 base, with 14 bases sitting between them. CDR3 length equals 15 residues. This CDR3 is CASSPVWGFNYGYTF. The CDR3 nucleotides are TGTGCCAGCAGCCCGGTTTGGGGCTTTAACTATGGCTACACCTTC. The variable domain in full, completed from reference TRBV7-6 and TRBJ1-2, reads GAGVSQSPRYKVTKRGQDVALRCDPISGHVSLYWYRQALGQGPEFLTYFNYEAQQDKSGLPNDRFSAERPEGSISTLTIQRTEQRDSAMYRCASSPVWGFNYGYTFGSGTRLTVV.

The CDR3: CASSTARITANYGYTF. The CDR3 nucleotides are TGTGCCAGTAGTACAGCAAGGATCACAGCTAACTATGGCTACACCTTC. This chain uses TRBV19 with TRBJ1-2; D is ambiguous. CDR3 size: 16 residues. The V gene lost 4 bases and the J gene lost 0 bases, with 15 bases spanning the gap. In germline, CDR1 is LNHDA, CDR2 SQIVND (reference sequence).

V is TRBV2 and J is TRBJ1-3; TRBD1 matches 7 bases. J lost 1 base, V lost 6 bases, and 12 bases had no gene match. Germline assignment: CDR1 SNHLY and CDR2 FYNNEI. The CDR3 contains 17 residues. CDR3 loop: CASRSTGNPSSGNTIYF. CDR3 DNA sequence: TGTGCCAGCAGGTCGACAGGGAATCCCTCTTCTGGAAACACCATATATTTT.

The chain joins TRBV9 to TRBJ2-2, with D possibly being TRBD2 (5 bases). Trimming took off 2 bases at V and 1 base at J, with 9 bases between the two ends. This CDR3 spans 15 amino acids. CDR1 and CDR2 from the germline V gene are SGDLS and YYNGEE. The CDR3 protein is CASSVTRGNTGELFF. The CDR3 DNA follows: TGTGCCAGCAGCGTCACCCGGGGGAACACCGGGGAGCTGTTTTTT. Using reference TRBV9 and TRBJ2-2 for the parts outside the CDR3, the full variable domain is DSGVTQTPKHLITATGQRVTLRCSPRSGDLSVYWYQQSLDQGLQFLIQYYNGEERAKGNILERFSAQQFPDLHSELNLSSLELGDSALYFCASSVTRGNTGELFFGEGSRLTVL.

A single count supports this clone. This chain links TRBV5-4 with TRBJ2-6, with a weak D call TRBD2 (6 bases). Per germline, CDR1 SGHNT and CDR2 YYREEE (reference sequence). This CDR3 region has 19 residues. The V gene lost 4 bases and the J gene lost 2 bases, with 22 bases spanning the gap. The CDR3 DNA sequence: TGTGCCAGCAGCCCCTTACCGGGACGCGGGGAAACTGGGGCCAACGTCCTGACTTTC. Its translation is CASSPLPGRGETGANVLTF.

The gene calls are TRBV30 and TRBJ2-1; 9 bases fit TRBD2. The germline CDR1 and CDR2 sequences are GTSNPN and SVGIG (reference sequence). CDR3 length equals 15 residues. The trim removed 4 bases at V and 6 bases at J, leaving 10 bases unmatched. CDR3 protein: CAWKSGGGDTNEQFF. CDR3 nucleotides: TGTGCCTGGAAGTCTGGCGGGGGGGACACCAATGAGCAGTTCTTC.

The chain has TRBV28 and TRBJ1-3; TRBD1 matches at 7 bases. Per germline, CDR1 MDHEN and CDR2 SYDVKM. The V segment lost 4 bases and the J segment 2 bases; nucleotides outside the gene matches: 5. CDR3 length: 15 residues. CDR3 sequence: CASSSYRGPGNTIYF. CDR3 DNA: TGTGCCAGCAGTTCCTACAGGGGCCCTGGAAACACCATATATTTT.

The CDR3 loop is CASSIATVPNYGYTF. The CDR3 DNA sequence: TGTGCCAGCAGCATCGCGACAGTCCCTAACTATGGCTACACCTTC. The chain carries TRBV9 and TRBJ1-2; TRBD1 is a possible D gene (5 bases). Deletions cut 4 bases from V and 0 bases from J, with 13 bases between. CDR3 length: 15 amino acids. Germline loops: CDR1 SGDLS, CDR2 YYNGEE.

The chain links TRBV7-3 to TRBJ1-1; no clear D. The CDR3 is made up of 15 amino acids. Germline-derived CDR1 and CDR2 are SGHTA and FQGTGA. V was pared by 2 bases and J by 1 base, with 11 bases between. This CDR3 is CASSLSAGSNTEAFF. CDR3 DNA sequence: TGTGCCAGCAGCTTATCCGCAGGCTCGAACACTGAAGCTTTCTTT.

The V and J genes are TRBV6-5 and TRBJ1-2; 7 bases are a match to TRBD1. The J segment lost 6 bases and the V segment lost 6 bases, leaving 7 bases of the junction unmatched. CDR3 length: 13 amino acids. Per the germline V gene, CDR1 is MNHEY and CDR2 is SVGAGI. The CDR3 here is CASRVTGSNGYTF. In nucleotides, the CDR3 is TGTGCCAGCAGGGTGACAGGGTCGAATGGCTACACCTTC.

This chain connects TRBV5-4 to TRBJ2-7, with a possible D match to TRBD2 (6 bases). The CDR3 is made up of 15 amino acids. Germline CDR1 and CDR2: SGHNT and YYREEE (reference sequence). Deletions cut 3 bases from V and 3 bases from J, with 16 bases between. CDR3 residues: CASSSPGSGNYEQYF. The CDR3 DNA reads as TGTGCCAGCAGCTCTCCCGGTAGCGGAAACTACGAGCAGTACTTC. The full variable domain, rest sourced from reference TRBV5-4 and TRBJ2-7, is ETGVTQSPTHLIKTRGQQVTLRCSSQSGHNTVSWYQQALGQGPQFIFQYYREEENGRGNFPPRFSGLQFPNYSSELNVNALELDDSALYLCASSSPGSGNYEQYFGPGTRLTVT.

CDR3: CAWSVEGLYEQYF. The CDR3 DNA follows: TGTGCCTGGAGTGTGGAGGGGCTGTACGAGCAGTACTTC. This chain uses TRBV30 with TRBJ2-7, with D tentatively TRBD2 (6 bases). The CDR3 totals 13 residues. V was pared by 0 bases and J by 4 bases, with 10 bases between. Germline V gives CDR1 GTSNPN, CDR2 SVGIG (reference sequence).

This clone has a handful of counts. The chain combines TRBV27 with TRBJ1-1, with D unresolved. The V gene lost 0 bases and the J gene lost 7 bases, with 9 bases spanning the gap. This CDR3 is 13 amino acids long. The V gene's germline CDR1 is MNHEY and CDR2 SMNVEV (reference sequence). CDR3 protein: CASSLSIGSEAFF. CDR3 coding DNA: TGTGCCAGCAGTTTATCGATTGGCAGTGAAGCTTTCTTT.

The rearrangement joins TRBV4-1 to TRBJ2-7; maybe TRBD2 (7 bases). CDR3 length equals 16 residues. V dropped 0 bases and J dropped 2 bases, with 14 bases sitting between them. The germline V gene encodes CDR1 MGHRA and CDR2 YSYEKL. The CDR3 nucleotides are TGCGCCAGCAGCCAAGACGAGGGGGAGGGGACCTACGAGCAGTACTTC. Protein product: CASSQDEGEGTYEQYF.

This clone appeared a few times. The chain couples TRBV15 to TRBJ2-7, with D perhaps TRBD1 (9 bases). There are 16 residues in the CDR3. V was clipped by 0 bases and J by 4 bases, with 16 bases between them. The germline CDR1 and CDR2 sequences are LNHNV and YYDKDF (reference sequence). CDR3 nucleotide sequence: TGTGCCACCAGCAGAGATGGCGGGGGGACAGGGTACGAGCAGTACTTC. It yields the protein CATSRDGGGTGYEQYF.